The 2 T cell receptor beta chains in this list originate from one sample, sequenced in a study of a mutant IDH1 vaccine in newly diagnosed glioma. The data were produced by immunoSEQ multiplex PCR, yet TCRdb's version contains in-frame clones alone and is incomplete. Counted here are about 130,000 clones, around 80% occurring once; the ten biggest clones make up about 5.5%. Time point defined: week 11, during vaccination. The vaccine gave 300 ug of a 20-mer mutant IDH1 peptide subcutaneously per dose. These receptors' targets are unknown. The sequenced sample was PBMCs, obtained from a glioma patient whose treatment included an IDH1 peptide vaccine. The receptors here all came from a man aged 40-50 years with glioma.

This clone was seen once. V and J are TRBV29-1 and TRBJ2-7, with 8 bases matching TRBD2. In germline, CDR1 is SQVTM, CDR2 ANQGSEA. V shed 0 bases and J 2 bases; nucleotides not matched to a gene: 18. The CDR3 is made up of 19 amino acids. The CDR3 is CSVEDPLGGGHGRTYEQYF. For the CDR3, the DNA is TGCAGCGTTGAAGACCCTTTAGGCGGGGGGCACGGACGAACCTACGAGCAGTACTTC.

There are a few counts of this clone. This rearrangement joins TRBV6-5 to TRBJ1-5; maybe TRBD1 (5 bases). The CDR3 length is 15 residues. V lost 6 bases to trimming and J lost 4 bases, with 16 bases between them. CDR1 MNHEY and CDR2 SVGAGI come from the germline V gene. The CDR3 DNA reads TGTGCCAGCAGACGAGACAGAGGAACTAATCAGCCCCAGCATTTT. Translation: CASRRDRGTNQPQHF.